One and the same sample provided the 9 T cell receptor beta chains below, sequenced in a study of cytomegalovirus exposure and HLA in healthy donors. The study ran its PCR with 60 Vbeta and 13 Jbeta primers. The data were produced by immunoSEQ multiplex PCR, yet TCRdb's version contains in-frame clones alone and is incomplete. The data show approximately 190,000 clones, roughly 70% seen once. The sample was PBMCs. These receptors were taken from a man aged 40-49 years in good health and CMV-seropositive.

The rearrangement uses TRBV5-4 and TRBJ1-2; 9 nucleotides align to TRBD1. The V gene end was trimmed by 2 bases and the J gene end by 0 bases; junction bases not matched to a gene: 2. The CDR3 totals 15 residues. Germline loops: CDR1 SGHNT, CDR2 YYREEE (reference sequence). CDR3 DNA: TGTGCCAGCAGCTTCCGGGACAGGGCTAACTATGGCTACACCTTC. This encodes CASSFRDRANYGYTF.

This clone was detected once. The genes are TRBV4-1 and TRBJ2-7; tentative D call: TRBD2 (5 bases). Germline CDR1 reads MGHRA; CDR2 reads YSYEKL. The CDR3 is 14 residues long. V lost 2 bases, J lost 1 base, and 9 bases lay in between. CDR3 region: CASSQTGKSYEQYF. CDR3 sequence (DNA): TGCGCCAGCAGCCAAACGGGGAAATCCTACGAGCAGTACTTC.

This clone was observed a single time. CDR3 region: CAISESSPDREFF. CDR3 nucleotide sequence: TGTGCCATCAGTGAGTCCTCCCCAGACAGGGAATTCTTC. This chain links TRBV10-3 with TRBJ2-1; 7 bases fit TRBD1. The CDR3 runs to 13 residues. The germline CDR1 and CDR2 sequences are ENHRY and SYGVKD. The trim removed 0 bases at V and 16 bases at J, leaving 9 bases unmatched.

The chain combines TRBV6-4 with TRBJ1-5; no reliable D call. V gave up 4 bases and J gave up 0 bases, with 7 bases separating them. Per the germline V gene, CDR1 is MRHNA and CDR2 is SNTAGT. The CDR3 is 14 residues long. The CDR3 sequence is CASSGAYSNQPQHF. CDR3 DNA: TGTGCCAGCAGTGGCGCTTATAGCAATCAGCCCCAGCATTTT.

V is TRBV29-1 and J is TRBJ2-1; the D is unclear. CDR3 size: 13 residues. V lost 3 bases, J lost 6 bases, and 12 bases lay in between. The germline CDR1 and CDR2 sequences are SQVTM and ANQGSEA. CDR3 protein: CSVDPGAGNEQFF. The CDR3 nucleotides read TGCAGCGTTGACCCCGGTGCAGGCAATGAGCAGTTCTTC.

The chain combines TRBV6-6 with TRBJ2-1; 9 bases fit TRBD2. The germline gives CDR1 MNHNY, CDR2 SVGAGI (reference sequence). V dropped 5 bases and J dropped 5; count of bases not matched to a gene: 7. The CDR3 is 15 amino acids. CDR3 sequence: CASSRSGGHDNEQFF. DNA of the CDR3: TGTGCCAGCAGTCGCAGCGGGGGGCATGACAATGAGCAGTTCTTC.

J is TRBJ1-1 and V is TRBV2, with a weak D call TRBD1 (6 bases). Trimming pared 11 bases from V and 1 base from J, leaving 8 bases between. Germline V gene sequence: CDR1 SNHLY, CDR2 FYNNEI. The CDR3 covers 11 residues. CDR3: CAGGRNTEAFF. The DNA for the CDR3 is TGTGCCGGGGGCAGGAACACTGAAGCTTTCTTT.

The V and J genes are TRBV5-6 and TRBJ1-5; TRBD1 is a possible D gene (5 bases). CDR1 SGHDT and CDR2 YYEEEE come from the germline V gene. V lost 5 bases and J lost 1, with 22 bases in between. The CDR3 length is 18 residues. Written as DNA, the CDR3 is TGTGCCAGCAGTTCTTGGGCAGGGTACGGTGGGAGCAATCAGCCCCAGCATTTT. It is translated as CASSSWAGYGGSNQPQHF.

The chain couples TRBV5-6 to TRBJ1-1, with D perhaps TRBD1 (6 bases). V gave up 5 bases and J gave up 1 base, with 9 bases separating them. The V gene's germline CDR1 is SGHDT and CDR2 YYEEEE. The CDR3 has 13 amino acids. This CDR3 is CASRSQGNTEAFF. As DNA, the CDR3 is TGTGCCAGCAGGTCACAGGGGAACACTGAAGCTTTCTTT.